This T cell receptor (beta chain) was sequenced in a study of T cell clonality in common variable immunodeficiency. Donors gave 5 to 8 ml heparinized peripheral whole blood. The CDR3 runs 15 residues. The V and J ends lost 5 bases and 6 bases, in that order; junction bases with no gene match: 9. Germline lookup yields CDR1 LNHDA and CDR2 SQIVND (reference sequence). This clone was found many times. With the read ending 3 residues before the CDR3 end, the germline J gene is used to fill in that end. Generated by immunoSEQ multiplex PCR, the TCRdb table keeps only in-frame clones and is missing some. The sample holds some 40,000 clones, and no clone turns up only once.

The source is a person aged 18 to 70 in good health. The chain combines TRBV19 with TRBJ2-1, with TRBD2 matching 8 bases. The sequenced sample consisted of peripheral blood mononuclear cells. The CDR3 DNA, read in part, is TGTGCCAGTAGTTCCACAGCGGGGGCGGCCAATGAG. It yields the protein CASSSTAGAANE. The whole CDR3 protein is CASSSTAGAANEQFF.